Included here is one T cell receptor (beta chain) sequence, with context. The germline CDR1 and CDR2 sequences are MNHEY and SVGAGI. The CDR3 loop spans 15 amino acids. The ends were cut back, 4 bases at V and 3 bases at J, with 16 bases in the middle. The sample comes from a study of blood T cell repertoires in COVID-19. TCRdb's copy holds only in-frame clones and misses some; the assay was immunoSEQ multiplex PCR. The repertoire holds fewer than 110,000 clones, with 80% to 85% as singletons. This clonotype originated in a man between 70 and 80 years old with acute or convalescent COVID-19. The specimen sequenced was peripheral blood. The J gene is TRBJ2-7, the V gene TRBV6-5; possibly TRBD1 for D (6 bases). Here the CDR3 DNA reads TGTGCCAGCAGTTCCCTACCAGGGGCCGACTACGAGCAGTACTTC. Translation gives CASSSLPGADYEQYF.